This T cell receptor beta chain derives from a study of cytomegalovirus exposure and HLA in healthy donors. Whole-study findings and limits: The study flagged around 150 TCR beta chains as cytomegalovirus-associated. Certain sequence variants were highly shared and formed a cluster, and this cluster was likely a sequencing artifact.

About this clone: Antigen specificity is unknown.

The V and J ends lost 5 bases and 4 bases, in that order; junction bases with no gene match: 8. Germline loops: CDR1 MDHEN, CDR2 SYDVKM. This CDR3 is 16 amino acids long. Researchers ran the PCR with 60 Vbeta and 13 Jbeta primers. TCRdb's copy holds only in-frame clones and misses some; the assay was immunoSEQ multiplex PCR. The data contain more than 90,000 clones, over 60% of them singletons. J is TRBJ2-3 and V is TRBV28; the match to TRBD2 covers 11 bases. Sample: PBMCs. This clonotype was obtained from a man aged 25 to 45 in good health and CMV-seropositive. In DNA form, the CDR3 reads TGTGCCAGCAGTCCTCTAGCGGGGGGTGAGGCAGATACGCAGTATTTT. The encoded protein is CASSPLAGGEADTQYF.